These 9 T cell receptor beta chains share one sample of origin, sequenced in a study of T cell clonotyping in hematopoietic cell transplantation. The protocol was immunoSEQ multiplex PCR, while the TCRdb copy is restricted to in-frame clones and leaves out a portion. The table records some 49,000 clones, about nine tenths of them present only once. Time point defined: recipient sample about 28 days before transplant, after cytoreduction. The source was peripheral blood mononuclear cells, collected before stem cell transplant. The receptors were gathered from a man between 60 and 75 years old with biphenotypic leukemia. Some clones in this sample may be carry-over from other donors' samples.

The chain joins TRBV9 to TRBJ2-3; D remains unclear. Germline lookup yields CDR1 SGDLS and CDR2 YYNGEE. V was shortened by 4 bases and J by 4 bases, with 7 bases between the two germline ends. This CDR3 is built from 12 residues. The CDR3: CASSLTADTQYF. The CDR3 nucleotides are TGTGCCAGCAGCCTAACGGCAGATACGCAGTATTTT.

This clone is medium-sized by share. This sequence joins TRBV11-2 and TRBJ2-6, with TRBD1 identical over 7 bases. CDR1 and CDR2 from the germline V gene are SGHAT and FQNNGV. This CDR3 region has 17 residues. The J segment lost 4 bases and the V segment lost 3 bases, leaving 9 bases of the junction unmatched. The chain's CDR3 is CASSLDHSTGGANVLTF. CDR3 DNA: TGTGCCAGCAGCTTGGACCATTCGACAGGGGGGGCCAACGTCCTGACTTTC.

This rearrangement joins TRBV30 to TRBJ2-6, with D uncertain. This CDR3 is 11 amino acids long. Germline V gene data show CDR1 as GTSNPN and CDR2 as SVGIG (reference sequence). Trimming cost V 1 base and J 6 bases, with 1 base left between them. CDR3 coding DNA: TGTGCCTGGAGTGAGGCCAACGTCCTGACTTTC. This codes for CAWSEANVLTF.

This chain joins TRBV27 and TRBJ2-5; 8 bases are shared with TRBD2. This CDR3 region has 12 residues. After removal of 6 bases from V and 3 bases from J, the junction contained 0 bases not matched to a gene. Germline assignment: CDR1 MNHEY and CDR2 SMNVEV (reference sequence). The CDR3 sequence is CASRAGEETQYF. The CDR3 DNA reads as TGTGCCAGCAGAGCGGGAGAAGAGACCCAGTACTTC.

This clone has only one observation. This rearrangement joins TRBV11-2 to TRBJ2-3; D possibly matches TRBD1 or TRBD2 (5 bases each). With 7 bases removed from V and 1 base from J, the gap between germline ends came to 21 bases. Germline-derived CDR1 and CDR2 are SGHAT and FQNNGV. The CDR3 has 17 amino acids. CDR3 sequence (DNA): TGTGCCAGCACCCTTTCGGGGACGTACTTGGGCACAGATACGCAGTATTTT. Translation: CASTLSGTYLGTDTQYF.

This clone was found a few times. The genes are TRBV7-8 and TRBJ1-4; 8 nucleotides match TRBD1. Germline CDR1 is SGHVS and CDR2 is FQNEAQ. The CDR3 is made up of 15 amino acids. Trimming cost V 1 base and J 6 bases; bases outside gene matches: 4. The CDR3 bases are TGTGCCAGCAGCTTAGGCGGGACAGGAGATGAAAAACTGTTTTTT. It encodes CASSLGGTGDEKLFF.

The genes are TRBV27 and TRBJ1-5; no clear D. The CDR3 totals 11 residues. CDR1 MNHEY and CDR2 SMNVEV come from the germline V gene (reference sequence). The ends were cut back, 5 bases at V and 4 bases at J, with 3 bases in the middle. The CDR3 loop is CASSPNQPQHF. The CDR3 DNA reads as TGTGCCAGCAGTCCTAATCAGCCCCAGCATTTT.

The chain combines TRBV18 with TRBJ1-1; TRBD1 aligns across 7 bases. This CDR3 contains 15 residues. Germline values: CDR1 KGHSH, CDR2 LQKENI. The V segment lost 2 bases and the J segment 5 bases; nucleotides outside the gene matches: 8. CDR3 region: CASSPSDRAWTEAFF. CDR3 in DNA: TGTGCCAGCTCACCATCCGACAGGGCTTGGACTGAAGCTTTCTTT.

This chain uses TRBV6-1 with TRBJ2-5; 8 nucleotides align to TRBD1. The CDR3 is made up of 18 amino acids. The V and J ends lost 1 base and 3 bases, in that order; junction bases with no gene match: 13. Per the germline V gene, CDR1 is MNHNS and CDR2 is SASEGT. The CDR3 region has the DNA TGTGCCAGCAGTGAAGGGACAGGGCCTCTGCTGGGGAAAGAGACCCAGTACTTC. Translation: CASSEGTGPLLGKETQYF.